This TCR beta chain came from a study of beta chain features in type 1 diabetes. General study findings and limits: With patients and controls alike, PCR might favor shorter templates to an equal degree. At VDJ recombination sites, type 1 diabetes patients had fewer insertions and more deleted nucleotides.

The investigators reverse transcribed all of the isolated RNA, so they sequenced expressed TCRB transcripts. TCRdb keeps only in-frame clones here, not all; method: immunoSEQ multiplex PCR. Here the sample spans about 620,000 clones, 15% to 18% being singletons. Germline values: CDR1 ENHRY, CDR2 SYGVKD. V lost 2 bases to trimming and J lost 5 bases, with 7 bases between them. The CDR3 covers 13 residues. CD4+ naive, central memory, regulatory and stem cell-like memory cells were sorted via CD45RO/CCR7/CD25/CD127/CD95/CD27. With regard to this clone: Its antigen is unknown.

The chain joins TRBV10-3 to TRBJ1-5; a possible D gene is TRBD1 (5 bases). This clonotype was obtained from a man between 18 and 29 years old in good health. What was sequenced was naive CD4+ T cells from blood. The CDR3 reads CAISETGDQPQHF. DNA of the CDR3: TGTGCCATCAGTGAGACAGGTGATCAGCCCCAGCATTTT.